One sample yielded the 21 T cell receptor beta chains listed below, sequenced in a study of control samples from healthy donors and cancer patients. Repertoires were generated with immunoSEQ multiplex PCR, while TCRdb's copy carries only in-frame clones and drops some. The repertoire has some 140,000 clones, approximately 94% of them found once; the top ten carry around 6.2%. The sequencing input was blood. The origin of the receptors is a man aged 35-49 years in good health.

The table lists this clone with a count of one. The chain couples TRBV24-1 to TRBJ2-3, with 8 bases aligning to TRBD1. Germline trimming cut 4 bases from V and 0 bases from J; bases unmatched to any gene: 5. The CDR3 length is 16 residues. Germline V gives CDR1 KGHDR, CDR2 SFDVKD. The CDR3 DNA reads TGTGCCACCAGTGACCCCGGGACAGGTAGCACAGATACGCAGTATTTT. Its protein is CATSDPGTGSTDTQYF.

The gene calls are TRBV7-6 and TRBJ2-3, with a tentative D call TRBD2 (6 bases). The CDR3 covers 16 residues. Trimming left V 1 base short and J 2 bases short, with 13 bases between. Germline V lookup: CDR1 SGHVS, CDR2 FNYEAQ. The CDR3 is CASSLESGYVTDTQYF. CDR3 in DNA: TGTGCCAGCAGCTTAGAGAGCGGGTACGTCACAGATACGCAGTATTTT.

Here the CDR3 DNA reads TGTGCCAGCAGGCCTCCGGGACAACCCTCTGGGGCCAACGTCCTGACTTTC. Translated, it gives CASRPPGQPSGANVLTF. The V and J genes are TRBV6-2 or TRBV6-3 and TRBJ2-6; the D gene is possibly TRBD1 (6 bases). V was shortened by 6 bases and J by 0 bases, with 15 bases between the two germline ends. CDR1 and CDR2 (germline): MNHEY, SVGEGT. This CDR3 contains 17 residues.

The rearrangement uses TRBV6-5 and TRBJ1-1; D is perhaps TRBD1 (5 bases). V lost 6 bases to trimming and J lost 0 bases, with 14 bases between them. CDR3 length: 15 amino acids. From germline, CDR1 is MNHEY and CDR2 SVGAGI. CDR3 loop: CASRCRDAMNTEAFF. The CDR3, as DNA: TGTGCCAGCAGGTGCCGGGACGCCATGAACACTGAAGCTTTCTTT.

The genes are TRBV7-9 and TRBJ1-1; no definite D call. The germline V gene encodes CDR1 SEHNR and CDR2 FQNEAQ (reference sequence). This CDR3 comprises 11 residues. Here the CDR3 reads CVPTENTEAFF. The CDR3 nucleotides read TGTGTTCCGACGGAGAACACTGAAGCTTTCTTT.

V gene TRBV5-1 combines with J gene TRBJ1-1, with D unclear. The V and J ends lost 2 bases and 6 bases respectively, with 8 bases between them. Looked up from germline, CDR1 is SGHRS and CDR2 is YFSETQ. CDR3 length equals 12 residues. The CDR3 loop reads CASSLEGPEAFF. The CDR3 DNA sequence: TGCGCCAGCAGCTTAGAAGGCCCTGAAGCTTTCTTT.

This clone is a singleton in its sample. The rearrangement uses TRBV19 and TRBJ1-5; D is unresolved. Germline CDR1 LNHDA, CDR2 SQIVND (reference sequence). Deletions cut 5 bases from V and 1 base from J, with 9 bases between. There are 14 residues in the CDR3. The CDR3 protein is CASSLGNSNQPQHF. The DNA of the CDR3 is TGTGCCAGTAGTTTAGGGAACAGCAATCAGCCCCAGCATTTT.

The J gene is TRBJ2-1, the V gene TRBV5-1; no firm D call. The V gene's germline CDR1 is SGHRS and CDR2 YFSETQ. V lost 4 bases and J 4 bases, leaving 9 bases between the germline ends. The CDR3 runs to 13 residues. In DNA form, the CDR3 reads TGCGCCAGCAGCCTTATTTATTACAATGAGCAGTTCTTC. This sequence encodes CASSLIYYNEQFF.

This chain links TRBV19 with TRBJ1-4; D gene ambiguous. The germline CDR1 and CDR2 sequences are LNHDA and SQIVND (reference sequence). The CDR3 contains 13 residues. The V and J ends lost 10 bases and 4 bases respectively, with 13 bases between them. CDR3 coding DNA: TGTGCCACCGCGGACGGCCGTAATGAAAAACTGTTTTTT. Protein: CATADGRNEKLFF.

The table lists this clone with a count of one. This chain connects TRBV14 to TRBJ2-2; 10 nucleotides match TRBD1. This CDR3 comprises 16 residues. Germline lookup yields CDR1 SGHDN and CDR2 FVKESK. The V gene end was trimmed by 5 bases and the J gene end by 4 bases; junction bases not matched to a gene: 7. The DNA for the CDR3 is TGTGCCAGCAGCGACCGACAGGGGGCGGGCACCGGGGAGCTGTTTTTT. Translating gives CASSDRQGAGTGELFF.

There are a few counts of this clone. The chain combines TRBV19 with TRBJ1-6; D is unclear. Germline CDR1 and CDR2: LNHDA and SQIVND (reference sequence). V lost 3 bases, J lost 4 bases, and 16 bases lay in between. CDR3 length equals 17 residues. Here the CDR3 reads CASSMGGFPLYNSPLHF. The CDR3 DNA sequence: TGTGCCAGTAGTATGGGAGGATTCCCCCTATATAATTCACCCCTCCACTTT. Filled out from reference TRBV19 and TRBJ1-6, the complete variable domain reads DGGITQSPKYLFRKEGQNVTLSCEQNLNHDAMYWYRQDPGQGLRLIYYSQIVNDFQKGDIAEGYSVSREKKESFPLTVTSAQKNPTAFYLCASSMGGFPLYNSPLHFGNGTRLTVT.

V gene TRBV19 combines with J gene TRBJ1-1; unclear D gene. With 2 bases removed from V and 4 bases from J, the gap between germline ends came to 8 bases. Germline values: CDR1 LNHDA, CDR2 SQIVND (reference sequence). This CDR3 spans 13 amino acids. CDR3 nucleotides: TGTGCCAGTAGTATATGGGTGGGCACTGAAGCTTTCTTT. It translates to CASSIWVGTEAFF.

The gene calls are TRBV4-1 and TRBJ1-1; TRBD1 matches 11 bases. Trimming removed 5 bases from V and 6 bases from J; junction bases left unmatched: 8. Germline CDR1 and CDR2: MGHRA and YSYEKL. The CDR3 has 15 amino acids. In DNA, the CDR3 is TGCGCCAGCAGCTCGCCGGGACAGGGGGACTCTGAAGCTTTCTTT. It encodes CASSSPGQGDSEAFF.

The chain uses TRBV6-5 and TRBJ1-2; no firm D call. Germline CDR1 is MNHEY and CDR2 is SVGAGI. Trimming cost V 5 bases and J 5 bases, with 9 bases left between them. CDR3 size: 12 residues. The CDR3 DNA sequence: TGTGCCAGCAGTATAACAGCATATGGCTACACCTTC. Amino acids: CASSITAYGYTF.

The rearrangement links TRBV14 to TRBJ2-1, with 8 bases lining up with TRBD1. This CDR3 contains 14 residues. The V segment lost 1 base and the J segment 6 bases; nucleotides outside the gene matches: 2. Germline V gene data show CDR1 as SGHDN and CDR2 as FVKESK. The CDR3 coding sequence is TGTGCCAGCAGCCAAGTCGGACAGGGCAATGAGCAGTTCTTC. Translation gives CASSQVGQGNEQFF.

On this clone: The same CDR3 arises from other DNA sequences in this sample as well. This rearrangement joins TRBV19 to TRBJ1-1, with unresolved D. Germline loops: CDR1 LNHDA, CDR2 SQIVND (reference sequence). V was shortened by 1 base and J by 7 bases, with 7 bases between the two germline ends. CDR3 length: 12 residues. The CDR3 DNA sequence: TGTGCCAGTAGTATAGGCCAGCTTGAAGCTTTCTTT. Its translation: CASSIGQLEAFF.

The V and J genes are TRBV19 and TRBJ1-1, with TRBD1 matching 8 bases. This CDR3 comprises 14 residues. Germline trimming cut 5 bases from V and 5 bases from J; bases unmatched to any gene: 7. CDR1 is LNHDA and CDR2 is SQIVND in the germline V gene (reference sequence). The CDR3 DNA follows: TGTGCCAGTAGTCCGGGGACAGGAAGGACTGAAGCTTTCTTT. It codes for CASSPGTGRTEAFF.

V usage is TRBV6-5 and J usage is TRBJ1-1; the match to TRBD1 covers 7 bases. This CDR3 spans 14 amino acids. Unmatched junction bases numbered 5, after V lost 7 bases and J lost 0 bases. Per the germline V gene, CDR1 is MNHEY and CDR2 is SVGAGI. The CDR3 reads CASTQDRLNTEAFF. CDR3 bases: TGTGCCAGCACCCAGGACAGGTTGAACACTGAAGCTTTCTTT.

V gene TRBV6-5 combines with J gene TRBJ2-7; 9 nucleotides agree with TRBD1. Germline V gene data show CDR1 as MNHEY and CDR2 as SVGAGI. After removal of 7 bases from V and 5 bases from J, the junction contained 12 bases not matched to a gene. This CDR3 has 15 amino acids. The CDR3 reads CASTRTGAPGDEQYF. CDR3 coding DNA: TGTGCCAGCACCCGGACAGGGGCGCCGGGAGACGAGCAGTACTTC.

V and J are TRBV29-1 and TRBJ1-3; D ambiguous. The CDR3 runs 16 residues. V dropped 4 bases and J dropped 0 bases, with 16 bases sitting between them. Germline CDR1 and CDR2: SQVTM and ANQGSEA. The CDR3: CSVVRESWDSGNTIYF. In DNA form, the CDR3 reads TGCAGCGTTGTACGTGAGAGCTGGGACTCTGGAAACACCATATATTTT.

The chain recombines TRBV4-1 with TRBJ1-1, with TRBD1 as a possible D gene (5 bases). V lost 2 bases to trimming and J lost 7 bases, with 23 bases between them. The CDR3 is 17 residues long. CDR1 is MGHRA and CDR2 is YSYEKL in the germline V gene. CDR3 coding DNA: TGCGCCAGCAGCCAACGCATCGGGTGGCAGGGAGAAATTGAAGCTTTCTTT. Protein: CASSQRIGWQGEIEAFF.